Following are 8 T cell receptor beta chains from one sample sequenced in a study of cytomegalovirus exposure and HLA in healthy donors. 13 Jbeta primers and 60 Vbeta primers were used for the PCR. This table comes from immunoSEQ multiplex PCR, and its TCRdb copy is limited to in-frame clones, with some not included. The sample records about 210,000 clones, around three quarters being singletons. Sequenced material: PBMCs. Receptor source: a young woman in good health and CMV-seropositive.

The J gene is TRBJ2-2, the V gene TRBV7-9; D unresolved. Per the germline V gene, CDR1 is SEHNR and CDR2 is FQNEAQ (reference sequence). The CDR3 contains 13 residues. V was shortened by 3 bases and J by 1 base, with 3 bases between the two germline ends. CDR3 in DNA: TGTGCCAGCAGCTTGAGGAACACCGGGGAGCTGTTTTTT. It codes for CASSLRNTGELFF.

The V call is TRBV2, the J call TRBJ1-3; 7 nucleotides agree with TRBD1. Unmatched junction bases numbered 1, after V lost 5 bases and J lost 0 bases. The CDR3 runs to 14 residues. Germline CDR1 is SNHLY and CDR2 is FYNNEI. Here the CDR3 DNA reads TGTGCCAGCAGTCGGGACAGCTCTGGAAACACCATATATTTT. Its translation: CASSRDSSGNTIYF.

The chain recombines TRBV11-3 with TRBJ2-2; 9 nucleotides line up with TRBD2. With V trimmed by 2 bases and J by 7 bases, 5 bases remained unmatched. This CDR3 has 15 residues. Germline CDR1 and CDR2: SGHNT and YENEEA. The chain's CDR3 is CASSLQAGGIGELFF. The CDR3 nucleotides are TGTGCCAGCAGCTTACAAGCGGGGGGAATCGGGGAGCTGTTTTTT. Filled out from reference TRBV11-3 and TRBJ2-2, the complete variable domain reads EAGVVQSPRYKIIEKKQPVAFWCNPISGHNTLYWYLQNLGQGPELLIRYENEEAVDDSQLPKDRFSAERLKGVDSTLKIQPAELGDSAVYLCASSLQAGGIGELFFGEGSRLTVL.

In its sample, this clone was seen a few times. J is TRBJ2-7 and V is TRBV28; D ambiguous. The CDR3 extends over 12 amino acids. Looked up from germline, CDR1 is MDHEN and CDR2 is SYDVKM. Trimming cost V 5 bases and J 1 base, with 6 bases left between them. CDR3 coding DNA: TGTGCCAGCAGTACAGAATCCTACGAGCAGTACTTC. Translated: CASSTESYEQYF. The full variable domain, its missing parts supplied by reference TRBV28 and TRBJ2-7, is DVKVTQSSRYLVKRTGEKVFLECVQDMDHENMFWYRQDPGLGLRLIYFSYDVKMKEKGDIPEGYSVSREKKERFSLILESASTNQTSMYLCASSTESYEQYFGPGTRLTVT.

V is TRBV10-2 and J is TRBJ2-3; tentative D call: TRBD1 (5 bases). Germline V lookup: CDR1 WSHSY, CDR2 SAAADI. The CDR3 runs 15 residues. The V and J ends lost 3 bases and 7 bases respectively, with 17 bases between them. CDR3: CASSDRVTTVNTQYF. The DNA for the CDR3 is TGCGCCAGCAGTGACAGGGTTACGACCGTTAATACGCAGTATTTT.

The chain links TRBV10-3 to TRBJ2-7; no reliable D call. CDR1 ENHRY and CDR2 SYGVKD come from the germline V gene. The CDR3 loop spans 14 amino acids. V was trimmed by 2 bases and J by 2 bases, leaving 10 bases between them. This chain's CDR3 is CAISEGDLTYEQYF. The CDR3 DNA follows: TGTGCCATCAGTGAGGGAGACTTGACCTACGAGCAGTACTTC.

This chain uses TRBV9 with TRBJ1-4, with no clear D. V gave up 4 bases and J gave up 7 bases, with 11 bases separating them. This CDR3 spans 13 amino acids. The germline V gene encodes CDR1 SGDLS and CDR2 YYNGEE. The CDR3: CASSLDRGEKLFF. The CDR3 nucleotides are TGTGCCAGCAGCCTGGACCGGGGTGAAAAACTGTTTTTT.

The V call is TRBV7-3, the J call TRBJ2-3; D not certain. Germline assignment: CDR1 SGHTA and CDR2 FQGTGA. The CDR3 extends over 15 amino acids. Trimming removed 2 bases at V and 1 base at J, with 10 bases between. CDR3 in DNA: TGTGCCAGCAGCTTATCCGGTCGGGGCACAGATACGCAGTATTTT. Translating gives CASSLSGRGTDTQYF.